These 14 T cell receptor beta chains were all obtained from the same sample, sequenced in a study of naive and memory T cell subsets. Both TRBC1 and TRBC2 were covered by a beta constant-region primer of two equimolar oligonucleotides. TCRdb re-derived calls from the UMI-ligation and nested PCR reads in MiXCR, one entry per CDR3 protein. The sample carries some 87,000 distinct CDR3 sequences, around 7% recorded once. Sequencing used central memory CD4+ T cells from blood. The receptors originated from a human donor in good health.

In its sample, this clonotype was seen many times. The chain links TRBV6-2 or TRBV6-3 to TRBJ2-2, with D unresolved. Germline V gene sequence: CDR1 MNHEY, CDR2 SVGEGT. V dropped 5 bases and J dropped 0 bases, with 16 bases sitting between them. CDR3 size: 17 residues. DNA of the CDR3: TGTGCCAGCAGTGCCTCCCTCCGACGGACGAACACCGGGGAGCTGTTTTTT. Its protein product is CASSASLRRTNTGELFF.

This clonotype was detected many times. The chain carries TRBV5-4 and TRBJ2-1; 9 nucleotides align to TRBD1. The CDR3 runs 15 residues. CDR1 and CDR2 (germline): SGHNT, YYREEE (reference sequence). V lost 4 bases and J lost 5; bases outside the gene matches: 7. The CDR3 DNA is TGTGCCAGCAGCCCGGGACAGGGAGACCACAATGAGCAGTTCTTC. This sequence encodes CASSPGQGDHNEQFF.

This clonotype came up many times. The CDR3 nucleotides read TGTGCCAGCAGCGCGGACAGGGGCAGTCAGCCCCAGCATTTT. Its translation: CASSADRGSQPQHF. This sequence joins TRBV7-2 and TRBJ1-5; 9 bases line up with TRBD1. Germline values: CDR1 SGHTA, CDR2 FQGNSA. There are 14 residues in the CDR3. J gave up 6 bases and V 5 bases, and 5 bases lay outside the gene matches.

In its sample, this clonotype was seen many times. The chain is built from TRBV14 and TRBJ2-1, with 10 bases that match TRBD1. The V segment lost 4 bases and the J segment 3 bases; nucleotides outside the gene matches: 9. The CDR3 covers 17 residues. Germline V gives CDR1 SGHDN, CDR2 FVKESK. CDR3 in amino acids: CASSRGTGTGVYNEQFF. The DNA of the CDR3 is TGTGCCAGCAGCCGAGGCACCGGGACAGGGGTCTACAATGAGCAGTTCTTC.

This clonotype was found many times. The rearrangement links TRBV3-1 to TRBJ2-1; D not certain. This CDR3 is built from 15 residues. Germline values: CDR1 LGHDT, CDR2 YNNKEL (reference sequence). Trimming pared 1 base from V and 3 bases from J, leaving 10 bases between. The CDR3 sequence: CASSQGGRFYNEQFF. CDR3 DNA sequence: TGTGCCAGCAGCCAAGGTGGTAGATTCTACAATGAGCAGTTCTTC.

This clonotype came up many times. The gene calls are TRBV20-1 and TRBJ1-4, with D unresolved. This CDR3 has 14 amino acids. The ends were cut back, 1 base at V and 5 bases at J, with 11 bases in the middle. In germline, CDR1 is DFQATT, CDR2 SNEGSKA (reference sequence). The CDR3 loop reads CSARARFRNEKLFF. Written as DNA, the CDR3 is TGCAGTGCTAGAGCTCGGTTCCGGAATGAAAAACTGTTTTTT.

Only a few counts were recorded for this clonotype. In DNA, the CDR3 is TGTGCCAGCAGTTACCGGGGGGGCGCGGGTGGCTACACCTTC. It is translated as CASSYRGGAGGYTF. The chain recombines TRBV6-5 with TRBJ1-2, with a tentative D call TRBD1 (6 bases). Germline V gene sequence: CDR1 MNHEY, CDR2 SVGAGI. The ends were cut back, 2 bases at V and 7 bases at J, with 14 bases in the middle. The CDR3 loop spans 14 amino acids.

This clonotype was counted only a few times. One end of the junction varies from germline; a read error may be responsible. The V and J genes are TRBV5-6 and TRBJ2-3; 11 nucleotides align to TRBD2. Per the germline V gene, CDR1 is SGHDT and CDR2 is YYEEEE. The CDR3 sequence is 16 residues long. The CDR3 nucleotides are TGTGCCAGCACCTTGACTAGCGGGGCCTACACAGATACGCAGTATTTT. It encodes CASTLTSGAYTDTQYF.

In this sample, this clonotype turned up a few times. This chain connects TRBV12-3 or TRBV12-4 to TRBJ2-5, with a possible D match to TRBD1 (5 bases). This CDR3 spans 12 amino acids. V gave up 0 bases and J gave up 7 bases, with 6 bases separating them. The CDR3 here is CASSLATGTQYF. CDR3 in DNA: TGTGCCAGCAGTTTAGCCACAGGGACCCAGTACTTC.

This clonotype turned up a few times. The chain carries TRBV12-3 or TRBV12-4 and TRBJ1-3; D call uncertain. This CDR3 has 14 amino acids. Trimming took 3 bases from V and 4 from J, leaving 10 bases between them. CDR3 in amino acids: CASSLRVGGNTIYF. CDR3 sequence (DNA): TGTGCCAGCAGTTTGCGCGTCGGGGGAAACACCATATATTTT.

In this sample, this clonotype turned up a few times. The chain is built from TRBV20-1 and TRBJ1-1; D remains ambiguous. Germline V gene lookup returns CDR1 DFQATT and CDR2 SNEGSKA (reference sequence). This CDR3 region has 13 residues. Trimming took off 5 bases at V and 0 bases at J, with 10 bases between the two ends. The CDR3 DNA follows: TGCAGTGCTTGGAATGGAGTGAACACTGAAGCTTTCTTT. This sequence encodes CSAWNGVNTEAFF.

This clonotype appeared a few times. The chain joins TRBV5-4 to TRBJ2-2, with a tentative D call TRBD1 (7 bases). The CDR3 covers 16 residues. V was cut by 4 bases and J by 1 base, with 14 bases left in between. Germline V gene sequence: CDR1 SGHNT, CDR2 YYREEE (reference sequence). In nucleotides, the CDR3 is TGTGCCAGCAGCCGAGGGGGCGGGGTGAACACCGGGGAGCTGTTTTTT. Its protein product is CASSRGGGVNTGELFF.

In its sample, this clonotype was seen a few times. The chain links TRBV24-1 to TRBJ2-3, with 10 bases matching TRBD2. The CDR3 is 14 residues long. V trimming: 9 bases; J trimming: 4 bases; junction bases outside the gene matches: 6. CDR1 is KGHDR and CDR2 is SFDVKD in the germline V gene. CDR3 sequence reads: CATGSGRAADTQYF. In DNA form, the CDR3 reads TGTGCCACCGGGAGCGGGAGGGCCGCAGATACGCAGTATTTT.

This clonotype was found a few times. The rearrangement uses TRBV5-6 and TRBJ1-1; D is perhaps TRBD1 (5 bases). The germline CDR1 and CDR2 sequences are SGHDT and YYEEEE. CDR3 length equals 12 residues. The V and J ends lost 0 bases and 8 bases respectively, with 8 bases between them. The CDR3 region has the DNA TGTGCCAGCAGCTTGGGACAGCAAGAAGCTTTCTTT. It yields the protein CASSLGQQEAFF. Full variable domain (outside the CDR3, taken from reference TRBV5-6 and TRBJ1-1): DAGVTQSPTHLIKTRGQQVTLRCSPKSGHDTVSWYQQALGQGPQFIFQYYEEEERQRGNFPDRFSGHQFPNYSSELNVNALLLGDSALYLCASSLGQQEAFFGQGTRLTVV.